The 30 T cell receptor beta chains presented below share a single source sample, sequenced in a study of tissue T cells after allogeneic stem cell transplantation. As for time point: mouse harvest day 14 after allogeneic transplant. Tail vein injection delivered 10^7 T-cell-depleted bone marrow cells and 10^6 splenic CD5+ T cells. Assay used: immunoSEQ multiplex PCR; TCRdb lists only in-frame clones, some missing. The data contain 5,000 to 6,000 clones, about 43% of them singletons. Sequencing input: gut tissue. The receptor set was obtained from a female BALB/c mouse given C57BL/6 T cells with graft-versus-host disease after an allogeneic hematopoietic cell transplant.

Details on this clone: The gene symbols are mouse symbols. The CDR3 is cut off 1 residue early in the read; its end comes from the germline J gene. This rearrangement joins TRBV23 to TRBJ1-5. The CDR3 has 13 amino acids. Germline values: CDR1 KGHTA, CDR2 FQNQQP. CDR3 bases read: TGCTCCAGCAGTCGGGGGCTCAACCAGGCTCCGCTT. This codes for CSSSRGLNQAPL. The CDR3 as a whole reads CSSSRGLNQAPLF. Together with reference TRBV23 and TRBJ1-5, the CDR3 gives the full variable domain: DAAVTQKPRYLIKMKGQEAEMKCIPEKGHTAVFWYQQKQSKELKFLIYFQNQQPLDQIDMVKERFSAVCPSSSLCSLGIRTCEAEDSALYLCSSSRGLNQAPLFGEGTRLSVL.

As concerns this clone: These gene names are mouse names. The CDR3 loop reads CASSQDWGGLYEQYF. The covered CDR3 bases are TGTGCCAGCTCTCAGGACTGGGGGGGTCTGTATGAACAGTAC. The rearrangement joins TRBV12-2 to TRBJ2-7; 12 nucleotides align to TRBD2. The CDR3 extends 1 residue past the end of the read, so its final part is completed from the germline J gene. The germline V gene encodes CDR1 SGHLS and CDR2 HYDKME. The CDR3 contains 15 residues. The junction had 5 bases not matched to a gene; V was cut back by 2 bases and J by 4 bases.

On this clone itself: Germline and genes: mouse. The read halts 1 residue ahead of the CDR3 end, with the missing end drawn from the germline J gene. The chain joins TRBV3 to TRBJ1-2; D remains unclear. The CDR3 is 12 residues long. V dropped 3 bases and J dropped 6 bases, with 8 bases sitting between them. Germline CDR1 and CDR2: SNHLY and FYNGKV (reference sequence). Partial CDR3 DNA: TGTGCCAGCAGCTTGACGGGCCCCGACTACACC. This sequence encodes CASSLTGPDYT. The full-length CDR3 reads as CASSLTGPDYTF.

Concerning this clone: Mouse germline and gene names are used. The read stops 1 residue short of the end of the CDR3; the missing end is completed from the germline J gene. The chain uses TRBV26 and TRBJ2-3, with D hard to call. The CDR3 totals 12 residues. V was clipped by 11 bases and J by 0 bases, with 9 bases between them. Germline CDR1 is KGHPV and CDR2 is FQNQEV (reference sequence). The DNA read from the CDR3 is TGTGCCTCGACAACTAGTGCAGAAACGCTGTAT. It translates to CASTTSAETLY. The CDR3, in full, reads CASTTSAETLYF.

This clone was counted only a few times. Gene names are the mouse ones. The read stops 1 residue short of the end of the CDR3; the missing end is completed from the germline J gene. The chain couples TRBV3 to TRBJ2-2; D might be TRBD2 (7 bases). V was clipped by 1 base and J by 0 bases, with 9 bases between them. The germline gives CDR1 SNHLY, CDR2 FYNGKV (reference sequence). This CDR3 region has 16 residues. Partial CDR3 DNA: TGTGCCAGCAGCTTAGTGGGGGGCGCAAACACCGGGCAGCTCTAC. Its protein product is CASSLVGGANTGQLY. The entire CDR3 reads CASSLVGGANTGQLYF. Combining the CDR3 with reference TRBV3 and TRBJ2-2 gives the whole variable domain GPKVLQIPSHQIIDMGQMVTLNCDPVSNHLYFYWYKQILGQQMEFLVNFYNGKVMEKSKLFKDQFSVERPDGSYFTLKIQPTALEDSAVYFCASSLVGGANTGQLYFGEGSKLTVL.

In its sample, this clone was seen a few times. Gene names and germline match the mouse. The read falls 1 residue short of the CDR3 end, and the missing part is taken from the germline J gene. The V and J genes are TRBV26 and TRBJ2-2; 10 nucleotides line up with TRBD1. Germline V CDR1 and CDR2: KGHPV, FQNQEV (reference sequence). This CDR3 contains 15 residues. The junction had 4 bases not matched to a gene; V was cut back by 6 bases and J by 3 bases. The sequenced CDR3 bases are TGTGCCAGCAGGACCGGGACAGGGGACACCGGGCAGCTCTAC. It codes for CASRTGTGDTGQLY. The whole CDR3 sequence reads CASRTGTGDTGQLYF.

In regard to this clone: Mouse gene names apply. The CDR3 loop reads CASSLTGANTEVFF. Incomplete CDR3 DNA: TGTGCCAGCTCACTGACAGGGGCAAACACAGAAGTCTTC. The chain has TRBV12-1 and TRBJ1-1; 8 nucleotides line up with TRBD1. The CDR3 goes on 1 residue after the read ends, and that part is filled in from the germline J gene. The CDR3 consists of 14 residues. After removal of 4 bases from V and 0 bases from J, the junction contained 3 bases not matched to a gene. Germline V CDR1 and CDR2: SGHSN, HYEKVE.

On this clone itself: The genes and germline here are from mouse. The read ends 1 residue early relative to the CDR3; the germline J gene fills the gap. The gene calls are TRBV13-1 and TRBJ2-5; D is unclear. There are 13 residues in the CDR3. Trimming pared 0 bases from V and 3 bases from J, leaving 5 bases between. From germline, CDR1 is NSHNY and CDR2 SYGAGN. The sequenced CDR3 bases are TGTGCCAGCAGTGATGCTTGGCAAGACACCCAGTAC. Protein sequence: CASSDAWQDTQY. The entire CDR3 protein is CASSDAWQDTQYF.

This clone was detected only a few times. The genes are named according to mouse. The missing CDR3 end, 1 residue past where the read stops, is filled in from the germline J gene. This chain links TRBV4 with TRBJ1-4; no definite D call. The CDR3 sequence is 13 residues long. Germline V gene lookup returns CDR1 LGHDT and CDR2 YNNKQL (reference sequence). V dropped 5 bases and J dropped 5 bases, with 9 bases sitting between them. The CDR3 bases that were read are TGTGCCAGCAGCCTAACCAGAAACGAAAGATTATTT. Encoded protein: CASSLTRNERLF. The entire CDR3 protein reads CASSLTRNERLFF.

In its sample, this clone is medium-sized. Mouse gene names apply. The read terminates 1 residue before the CDR3 end, so the remaining end is supplied by the germline J gene. The chain couples TRBV26 to TRBJ2-5; possibly TRBD1 for D (6 bases). Germline V gene data show CDR1 as KGHPV and CDR2 as FQNQEV (reference sequence). The ends were cut back, 0 bases at V and 5 bases at J, with 6 bases in the middle. This CDR3 has 13 amino acids. The sequenced part of the CDR3 DNA is TGTGCCAGCAGTCTGTCCAGGGGAGACACCCAGTAC. Protein product: CASSLSRGDTQY. The CDR3, in full, reads CASSLSRGDTQYF.

In the case of this clone: Mouse gene names and germline throughout. The CDR3 DNA, read in part, is TGTGCCAGCAGCCAAGACAGGGTAGTCTTC. This sequence encodes CASSQDRVVF. The whole CDR3 region reads CASSQDRVVFF. The chain recombines TRBV2 with TRBJ1-1, with D tentatively TRBD1 (5 bases). The sequenced fragment ends 1 residue before the CDR3 boundary, so the rest is inferred from the germline J gene. This CDR3 has 11 residues. Between the trimmed V and J ends, which lost 0 bases and 10 bases, there was a span of 6 bases. The V gene's germline CDR1 is LGHNA and CDR2 YSYQKL.

Comments on this clone: Each gene name is a mouse one. The read comes to an end 1 residue before the CDR3 does, leaving the germline J gene to fill in the end. The rearrangement uses TRBV12-2 and TRBJ1-4; 7 bases map to TRBD1. V lost 3 bases and J lost 5; bases outside the gene matches: 5. This CDR3 has 14 amino acids. The V gene's germline CDR1 is SGHLS and CDR2 HYDKME. The CDR3 here is CASSEQGRNERLFF. Partial CDR3 DNA: TGTGCCAGCTCTGAACAGGGGCGGAACGAAAGATTATTT.

For this clone: Germline and genes: mouse. The read ends 1 residue early relative to the CDR3; the germline J gene fills the gap. V usage is TRBV12-2 and J usage is TRBJ2-2, with 9 nucleotides matching TRBD1. The length of the CDR3 is 15 residues. Per germline, CDR1 SGHLS and CDR2 HYDKME. V shed 0 bases and J 7 bases; nucleotides not matched to a gene: 5. The DNA read from the CDR3 is TGTGCCAGCTCTCTCGACGGGACAGGGCTCGGGCAGCTCTAC. The encoded protein is CASSLDGTGLGQLY. The whole CDR3 region reads CASSLDGTGLGQLYF.

About this clone itself: Gene names follow the mouse nomenclature. The read finishes 1 residue shy of the CDR3 end, and the germline J gene is used to complete it. V usage is TRBV4 and J usage is TRBJ2-1; 11 nucleotides agree with TRBD2. Germline loops: CDR1 LGHDT, CDR2 YNNKQL (reference sequence). CDR3 length equals 13 residues. V shed 8 bases and J 6 bases; nucleotides not matched to a gene: 3. The covered CDR3 bases are TGTGCCAGCCTCGACTGGGGGGGTGCTGAGCAGTTC. Its translation is CASLDWGGAEQF. The full-length CDR3 reads as CASLDWGGAEQFF.

Notes on this clone: The gene names here belong to mouse. Read sequence stops 1 residue before the CDR3 end, and the germline J gene provides the missing end. This chain joins TRBV13-2 and TRBJ2-5; the match to TRBD2 covers 13 bases. The CDR3 is made up of 15 amino acids. Germline V gene sequence: CDR1 NNHNN, CDR2 SYGAGS (reference sequence). Unmatched junction bases numbered 5, after V lost 4 bases and J lost 6 bases. CDR3 bases read: TGTGCCAGCGGTCAGGACTGGGGGGGCGATGACACCCAGTAC. Translation: CASGQDWGGDDTQY. The entire CDR3 is CASGQDWGGDDTQYF.

This clone is medium-sized in the sample. All gene names here are mouse names. The read is 1 residue too short to cover the CDR3 end, so that end is filled in from the germline J gene. This chain joins TRBV12-1 and TRBJ1-1; 7 bases match TRBD1. CDR1 and CDR2 from the germline V gene are SGHSN and HYEKVE. Losses at the gene ends were 2 bases for V and 2 bases for J; bases not matched to a gene: 4. The CDR3 covers 14 residues. This CDR3 is CASSPGQANTEVFF. CDR3 bases read: TGTGCCAGCTCTCCCGGACAGGCTAACACAGAAGTCTTC.

This clone counts as medium-sized. The gene names here belong to mouse. The read terminates 1 residue before the CDR3 end, so the remaining end is supplied by the germline J gene. This rearrangement joins TRBV23 to TRBJ2-7; the D call of TRBD1 is as the table states it, not checked on the DNA. Germline CDR1 KGHTA, CDR2 FQNQQP. CDR3 size: 13 residues. The CDR3 loop reads CSSSQSNSYEQYF. Partial CDR3 DNA: TGCTCCAGCAGTCAATCGAACAGTTATGAACAGTAC.

This clone has just a few counts. Gene names and germline match the mouse. The CDR3 is cut off 1 residue early in the read; its end comes from the germline J gene. The gene calls are TRBV13-3 and TRBJ1-1; D perhaps matches TRBD1 (6 bases). The length of the CDR3 is 14 residues. The germline gives CDR1 NNHDY, CDR2 SYVADS. V lost 2 bases and J 0 bases, leaving 8 bases between the germline ends. The part of the CDR3 DNA that was read is TGTGCCAGCAGTGAGGGGACAACAAACACAGAAGTCTTC. Amino acids: CASSEGTTNTEVF. The CDR3 as a whole reads CASSEGTTNTEVFF.

The sample holds a few counts of this clone. Genes and germline come from the mouse. Partial CDR3 DNA: TGTGCCAGCTCTCTCGCTCAGACCTATAATTCGCCCCTCTAC. It translates to CASSLAQTYNSPLY. The full CDR3 protein is CASSLAQTYNSPLYF. This sequence joins TRBV12-1 and TRBJ1-6; D is uncertain. The CDR3 extends 1 residue past the end of the read, so its final part is completed from the germline J gene. TRBJ1-6 is an open reading frame whose function is uncertain. The ends were cut back, 0 bases at V and 2 bases at J, with 7 bases in the middle. Germline-derived CDR1 and CDR2 are SGHSN and HYEKVE. This CDR3 contains 15 residues.

Concerning this clone itself: Mouse germline and gene names are used. The missing CDR3 end, 1 residue past where the read stops, is filled in from the germline J gene. The chain links TRBV1 to TRBJ2-4, with D hard to call. V lost 3 bases and J lost 2, with 3 bases in between. Germline V gene data show CDR1 as NSQYPW and CDR2 as LRSPGD (reference sequence). This CDR3 is 12 amino acids long. The covered CDR3 bases are TGCACCTGCAGTGCCCTTCAAAACACCTTGTAC. It codes for CTCSALQNTLY. The CDR3, in full, reads CTCSALQNTLYF.

On this clone: All gene names here are mouse names. Partial CDR3 DNA: TGTGCCAGCAGTGATCGGGACTGGGGGGGCAGGGACACCTTGTAC. Residues: CASSDRDWGGRDTLY. The CDR3 in its entirety is CASSDRDWGGRDTLYF. The V and J genes are TRBV13-3 and TRBJ2-4; 14 nucleotides agree with TRBD2. Read sequence stops 1 residue before the CDR3 end, and the germline J gene provides the missing end. With V trimmed by 1 base and J by 7 bases, 5 bases remained unmatched. The CDR3 spans 16 residues. CDR1 NNHDY and CDR2 SYVADS come from the germline V gene. The whole variable domain, remainder taken from reference TRBV13-3 and TRBJ2-4, is EAAVTQSPRSKVAVTGGKVTLSCHQTNNHDYMYWYRQDTGHGLRLIHYSYVADSTEKGDIPDGYKASRPSQENFSLILELASLSQTAVYFCASSDRDWGGRDTLYFGAGTRLSVL.

This clone ranks as medium-sized. These gene names are mouse names. The CDR3 end is not reached by the read, which stops 1 residue before it; the germline J gene fills it in. The genes are TRBV26 and TRBJ1-2; a weak D match, TRBD1 (6 bases). Germline V gives CDR1 KGHPV, CDR2 FQNQEV (reference sequence). Trimming removed 3 bases at V and 1 base at J, with 9 bases between. This CDR3 spans 14 amino acids. The sequenced part of the CDR3 DNA is TGTGCCAGCAGTCTTAGGGGGGGAAACTCCGACTACACC. Residues: CASSLRGGNSDYT. The CDR3, in full, reads CASSLRGGNSDYTF.

Concerning this clone itself: The gene symbols are mouse symbols. Partial CDR3 DNA: TGTGCCAGCGGGGCGACAGTAAACACAGAAGTCTTC. Amino acid sequence: CASGATVNTEVF. The whole CDR3 protein is CASGATVNTEVFF. The chain is built from TRBV13-2 and TRBJ1-1; D possibly corresponds to TRBD1 (5 bases). The CDR3 goes on 1 residue after the read ends, and that part is filled in from the germline J gene. Germline V gives CDR1 NNHNN, CDR2 SYGAGS (reference sequence). Trimming stripped 5 bases from V and 1 base from J, with 9 bases between. This CDR3 region has 13 residues.

This clone has just a few counts. Genes and germline come from the mouse. The read terminates 1 residue before the CDR3 end, so the remaining end is supplied by the germline J gene. This sequence joins TRBV12-2 and TRBJ1-6; D may be TRBD1 (6 bases). TRBJ1-6 is known as an ORF, though its function is uncertain. This CDR3 is built from 16 residues. Trimming took 2 bases from V and 0 from J, leaving 10 bases between them. The V gene's germline CDR1 is SGHLS and CDR2 HYDKME. CDR3 protein: CASSPWDNSYNSPLYF. CDR3 DNA, as far as it was read: TGTGCCAGCTCTCCCTGGGACAATTCCTATAATTCGCCCCTCTAC.

In this sample, this clone turned up a few times. Germline and genes here are mouse. The CDR3 end is not reached by the read, which stops 1 residue before it; the germline J gene fills it in. The V gene is TRBV26, the J gene TRBJ1-1, with 7 bases matching TRBD1. The CDR3 covers 14 residues. From germline, CDR1 is KGHPV and CDR2 FQNQEV (reference sequence). V lost 2 bases, J lost 3 bases, and 3 bases stayed unmatched. CDR3 sequence: CASSLGDSYTEVFF. CDR3 DNA (partial): TGTGCCAGCAGTCTGGGGGACAGCTACACAGAAGTCTTC.

Of note for this clone: Gene names denote mouse genes. The read terminates 1 residue before the CDR3 end, so the remaining end is supplied by the germline J gene. V usage is TRBV4 and J usage is TRBJ2-5; D perhaps matches TRBD2 (6 bases). Trimming took off 4 bases at V and 0 bases at J, with 11 bases between the two ends. This CDR3 has 15 residues. Germline loops: CDR1 LGHDT, CDR2 YNNKQL (reference sequence). The covered CDR3 bases are TGTGCCAGCAGCTTGACCTGGGGTAACCAAGACACCCAGTAC. It encodes CASSLTWGNQDTQY. The entire CDR3 protein reads CASSLTWGNQDTQYF.

Worth noting for this clone: The gene names here belong to mouse. The CDR3 end is not reached by the read, which stops 1 residue before it; the germline J gene fills it in. This sequence joins TRBV13-1 and TRBJ2-4, with 9 nucleotides matching TRBD2. J lost 5 bases, V lost 2 bases, and 3 bases had no gene match. This CDR3 region has 14 residues. CDR1 and CDR2 (germline): NSHNY, SYGAGN. The CDR3 sequence is CASSDWGGPNTLYF. The sequenced part of the CDR3 DNA is TGTGCCAGCAGTGACTGGGGGGGACCAAACACCTTGTAC.

Note on this clone: Gene names follow the mouse nomenclature. The DNA read from the CDR3 is TGTGCCAGCAGTTGGGACAGGGGTGAACAGTAC. Translation gives CASSWDRGEQY. The full CDR3 is CASSWDRGEQYF. The V gene is TRBV15, the J gene TRBJ2-7; TRBD1 aligns across 10 bases. The read ends 1 residue shy of where the CDR3 ends; the end is completed using the germline J gene. V lost 4 bases to trimming and J lost 6 bases; unmatched junction nucleotides: 0. The CDR3 has 12 amino acids. The germline V gene has CDR1 SGHND and CDR2 FRSKSL.

With regard to this clone: The genes are named according to mouse. CDR3 in amino acids: CASSQEPFSNERLFF. CDR3 bases read: TGTGCCAGCAGCCAAGAACCATTTTCCAACGAAAGATTATTT. The gene calls are TRBV2 and TRBJ1-4; D is undetermined. The CDR3 goes on 1 residue after the read ends, and that part is filled in from the germline J gene. Trimming removed 0 bases from V and 0 bases from J, with 5 bases in between. The CDR3 totals 15 residues. Germline-derived CDR1 and CDR2 are LGHNA and YSYQKL.

Concerning this clone: Gene names follow the mouse nomenclature. The read comes to an end 1 residue before the CDR3 does, leaving the germline J gene to fill in the end. V is TRBV29 and J is TRBJ1-1; no definite D call. This CDR3 has 13 amino acids. Germline V gives CDR1 MSHET, CDR2 SYDVDS. Deletions cut 2 bases from V and 4 bases from J, with 8 bases between. The CDR3 reads CASSLGVGTEVFF. The covered CDR3 bases are TGTGCTAGCAGTTTAGGGGTGGGCACAGAAGTCTTC. Combining the CDR3 with reference TRBV29 and TRBJ1-1 gives the whole variable domain DMKVTQMPRYLIKRMGENVLLECGQDMSHETMYWYRQDPGLGLQLIYISYDVDSNSEGDIPKGYRVSRKKREHFSLILDSAKTNQTSVYFCASSLGVGTEVFFGKGTRLTVV.